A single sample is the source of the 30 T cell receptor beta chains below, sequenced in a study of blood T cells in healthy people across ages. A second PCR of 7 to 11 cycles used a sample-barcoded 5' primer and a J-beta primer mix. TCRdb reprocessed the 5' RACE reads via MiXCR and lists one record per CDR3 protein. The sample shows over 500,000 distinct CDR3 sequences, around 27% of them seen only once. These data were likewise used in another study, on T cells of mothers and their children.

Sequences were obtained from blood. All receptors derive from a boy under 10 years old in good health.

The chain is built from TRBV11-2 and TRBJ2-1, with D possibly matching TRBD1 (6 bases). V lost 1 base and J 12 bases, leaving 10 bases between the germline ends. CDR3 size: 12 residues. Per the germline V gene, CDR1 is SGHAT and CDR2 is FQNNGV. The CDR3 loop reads CASSLGETGQFF. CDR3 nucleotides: TGTGCCAGCAGCTTAGGGGAGACAGGGCAGTTCTTC.

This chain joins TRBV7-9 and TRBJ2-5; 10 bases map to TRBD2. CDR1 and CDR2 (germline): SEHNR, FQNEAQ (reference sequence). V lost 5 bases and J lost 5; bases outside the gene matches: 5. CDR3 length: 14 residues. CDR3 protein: CASSTKREGETQYF. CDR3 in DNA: TGTGCCAGCAGCACGAAGCGGGAGGGGGAGACCCAGTACTTC. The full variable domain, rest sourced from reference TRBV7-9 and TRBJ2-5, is DTGVSQNPRHKITKRGQNVTFRCDPISEHNRLYWYRQTLGQGPEFLTYFQNEAQLEKSRLLSDRFSAERPKGSFSTLEIQRTEQGDSAMYLCASSTKREGETQYFGPGTRLLVL.

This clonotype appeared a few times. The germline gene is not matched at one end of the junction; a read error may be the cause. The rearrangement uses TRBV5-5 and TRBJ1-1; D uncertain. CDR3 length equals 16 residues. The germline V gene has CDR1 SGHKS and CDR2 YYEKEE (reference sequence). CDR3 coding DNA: TGTGCCAGCAGCTTGGGACTAGGGCTTGGAAACACCGAAGCTTTCTTT. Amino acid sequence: CASSLGLGLGNTEAFF.

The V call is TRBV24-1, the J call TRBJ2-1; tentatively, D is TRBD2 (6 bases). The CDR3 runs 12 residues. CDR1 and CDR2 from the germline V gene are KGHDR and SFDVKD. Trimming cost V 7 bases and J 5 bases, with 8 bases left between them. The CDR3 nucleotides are TGTGCCACCAGCACTAGCCACAATGAGCAGTTCTTC. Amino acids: CATSTSHNEQFF.

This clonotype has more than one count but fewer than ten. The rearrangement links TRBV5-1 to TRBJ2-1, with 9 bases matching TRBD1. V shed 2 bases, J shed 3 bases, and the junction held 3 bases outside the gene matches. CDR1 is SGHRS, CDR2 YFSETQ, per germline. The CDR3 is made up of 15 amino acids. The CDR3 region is CASSFDRGIYNEQFF. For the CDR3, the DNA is TGCGCCAGCAGCTTCGACAGGGGGATCTACAATGAGCAGTTCTTC.

The CDR3 protein is CASSFGTGGSNQPQHF. CDR3 DNA sequence: TGTGCCAGCAGCTTCGGGACAGGGGGGAGCAATCAGCCCCAGCATTTT. The chain is built from TRBV7-8 and TRBJ1-5, with 11 bases matching TRBD1. CDR3 size: 16 residues. V lost 3 bases, J lost 1 base, and 2 bases stayed unmatched. Germline values: CDR1 SGHVS, CDR2 FQNEAQ.

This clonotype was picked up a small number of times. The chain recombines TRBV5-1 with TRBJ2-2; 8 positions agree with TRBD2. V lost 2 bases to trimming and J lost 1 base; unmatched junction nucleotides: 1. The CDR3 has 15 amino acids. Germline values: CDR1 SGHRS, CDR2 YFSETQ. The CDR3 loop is CASSFSGENTGELFF. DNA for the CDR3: TGCGCCAGCAGCTTTAGCGGGGAGAACACCGGGGAGCTGTTTTTT.

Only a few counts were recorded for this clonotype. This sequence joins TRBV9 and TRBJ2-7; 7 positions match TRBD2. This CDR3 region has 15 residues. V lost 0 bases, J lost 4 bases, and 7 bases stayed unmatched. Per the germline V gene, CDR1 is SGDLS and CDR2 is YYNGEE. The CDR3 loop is CASSVEGGSGYEQYF. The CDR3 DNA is TGTGCCAGCAGCGTAGAAGGCGGGAGTGGTTACGAGCAGTACTTC.

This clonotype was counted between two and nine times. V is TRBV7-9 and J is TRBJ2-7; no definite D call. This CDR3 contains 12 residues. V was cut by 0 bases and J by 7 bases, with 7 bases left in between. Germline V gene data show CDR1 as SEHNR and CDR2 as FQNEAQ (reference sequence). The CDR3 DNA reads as TGTGCCAGCAGCTTAGCCCCGTGGGAGCAGTACTTC. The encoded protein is CASSLAPWEQYF.

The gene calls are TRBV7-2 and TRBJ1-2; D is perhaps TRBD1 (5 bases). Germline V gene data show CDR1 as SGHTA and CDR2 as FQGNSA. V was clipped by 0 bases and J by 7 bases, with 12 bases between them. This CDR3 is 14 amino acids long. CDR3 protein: CASSLAPGTGGYTF. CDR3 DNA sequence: TGTGCCAGCAGCTTAGCCCCGGGGACCGGTGGCTACACCTTC.

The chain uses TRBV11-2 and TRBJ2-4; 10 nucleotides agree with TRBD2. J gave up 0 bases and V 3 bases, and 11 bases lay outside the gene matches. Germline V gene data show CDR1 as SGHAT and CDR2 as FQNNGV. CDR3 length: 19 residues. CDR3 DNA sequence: TGTGCCAGCAGCTTCCGCTCTAGCGGGGGAATGGTAGCCAAAAACATTCAGTACTTC. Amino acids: CASSFRSSGGMVAKNIQYF.

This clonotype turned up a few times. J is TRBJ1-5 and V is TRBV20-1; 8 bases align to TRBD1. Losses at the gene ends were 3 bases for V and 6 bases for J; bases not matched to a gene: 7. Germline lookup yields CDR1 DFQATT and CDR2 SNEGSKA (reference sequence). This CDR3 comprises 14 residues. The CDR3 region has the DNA TGCAGTGCTAGGCTCCAGGGGGCAGGTCAGCCCCAGCATTTT. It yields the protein CSARLQGAGQPQHF.

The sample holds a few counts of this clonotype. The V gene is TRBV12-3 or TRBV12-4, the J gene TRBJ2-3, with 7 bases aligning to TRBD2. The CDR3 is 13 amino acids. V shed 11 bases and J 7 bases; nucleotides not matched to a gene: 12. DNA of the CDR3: TGTGCCGGCGTATGGGCGGGAGTTAATACGCAGTATTTT. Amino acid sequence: CAGVWAGVNTQYF.

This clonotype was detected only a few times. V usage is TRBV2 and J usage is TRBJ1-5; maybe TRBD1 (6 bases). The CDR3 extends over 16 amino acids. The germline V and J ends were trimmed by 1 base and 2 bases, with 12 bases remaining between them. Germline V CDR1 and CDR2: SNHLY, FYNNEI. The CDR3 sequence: CASSEVRGIGNQPQHF. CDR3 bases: TGTGCCAGCAGTGAAGTCAGGGGAATCGGCAATCAGCCCCAGCATTTT.

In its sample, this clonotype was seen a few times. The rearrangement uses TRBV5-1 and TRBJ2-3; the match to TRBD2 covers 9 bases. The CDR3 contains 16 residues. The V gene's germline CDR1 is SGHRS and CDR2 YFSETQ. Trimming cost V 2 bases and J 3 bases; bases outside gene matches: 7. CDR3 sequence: CASSLSLAGSTDTQYF. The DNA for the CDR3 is TGCGCCAGCAGCTTAAGTCTAGCGGGAAGTACAGATACGCAGTATTTT.

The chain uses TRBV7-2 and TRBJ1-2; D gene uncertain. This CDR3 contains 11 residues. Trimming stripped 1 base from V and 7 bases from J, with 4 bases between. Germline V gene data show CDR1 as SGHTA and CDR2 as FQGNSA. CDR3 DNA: TGTGCCAGCAGCTTAGAGGTTGGCTACACCTTC. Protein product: CASSLEVGYTF. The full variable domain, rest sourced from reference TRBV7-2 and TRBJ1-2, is GAGVSQSPSNKVTEKGKDVELRCDPISGHTALYWYRQSLGQGLEFLIYFQGNSAPDKSGLPSDRFSAERTGGSVSTLTIQRTQQEDSAVYLCASSLEVGYTFGSGTRLTVV.

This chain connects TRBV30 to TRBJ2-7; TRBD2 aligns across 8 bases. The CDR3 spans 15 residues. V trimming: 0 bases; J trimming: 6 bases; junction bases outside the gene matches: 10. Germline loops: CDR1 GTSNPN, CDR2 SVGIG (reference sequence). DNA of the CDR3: TGTGCCTGGAGTGTAATGGCTAGCGGGCCTGGCGAGCAGTACTTC. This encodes CAWSVMASGPGEQYF.

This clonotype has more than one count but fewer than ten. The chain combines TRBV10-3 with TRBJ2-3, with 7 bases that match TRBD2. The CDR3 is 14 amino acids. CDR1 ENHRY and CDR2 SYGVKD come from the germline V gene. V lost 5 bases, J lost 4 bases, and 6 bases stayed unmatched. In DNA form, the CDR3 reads TGTGCCATCAGTCCCGGACTAGACCCAGATACGCAGTATTTT. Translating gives CAISPGLDPDTQYF.

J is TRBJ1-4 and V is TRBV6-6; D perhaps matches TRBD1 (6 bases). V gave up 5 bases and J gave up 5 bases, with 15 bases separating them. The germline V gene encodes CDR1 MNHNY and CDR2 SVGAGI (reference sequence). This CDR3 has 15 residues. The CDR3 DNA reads TGTGCCAGCAGTGCCGGACAGACCCTAAATGAAAAACTGTTTTTT. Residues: CASSAGQTLNEKLFF.

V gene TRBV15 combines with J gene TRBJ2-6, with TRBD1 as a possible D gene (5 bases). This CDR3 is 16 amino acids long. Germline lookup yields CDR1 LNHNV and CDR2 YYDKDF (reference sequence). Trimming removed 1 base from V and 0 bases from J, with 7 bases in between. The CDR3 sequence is CATSRARGSGANVLTF. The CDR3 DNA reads TGTGCCACCAGCAGAGCTAGGGGCTCTGGGGCCAACGTCCTGACTTTC.

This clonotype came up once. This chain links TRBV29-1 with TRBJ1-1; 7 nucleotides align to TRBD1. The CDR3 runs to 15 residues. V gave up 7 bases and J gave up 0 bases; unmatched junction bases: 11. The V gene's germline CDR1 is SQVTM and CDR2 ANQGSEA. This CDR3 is CSAREGGPLNTEAFF. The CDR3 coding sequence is TGCAGCGCCCGAGAAGGGGGCCCCCTGAACACTGAAGCTTTCTTT.

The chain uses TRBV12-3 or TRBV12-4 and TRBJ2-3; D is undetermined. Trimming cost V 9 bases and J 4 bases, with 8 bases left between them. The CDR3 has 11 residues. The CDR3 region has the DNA TGTGCCAGTGGGGTCGCAGATACGCAGTATTTT. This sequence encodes CASGVADTQYF.

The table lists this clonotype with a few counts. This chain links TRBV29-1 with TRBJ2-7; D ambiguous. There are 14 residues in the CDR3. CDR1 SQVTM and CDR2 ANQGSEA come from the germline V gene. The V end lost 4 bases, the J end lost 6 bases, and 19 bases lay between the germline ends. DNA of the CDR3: TGCAGCGTTGTCCCGCCAGGAAAGCTTTCCGAGCAGTACTTC. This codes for CSVVPPGKLSEQYF.

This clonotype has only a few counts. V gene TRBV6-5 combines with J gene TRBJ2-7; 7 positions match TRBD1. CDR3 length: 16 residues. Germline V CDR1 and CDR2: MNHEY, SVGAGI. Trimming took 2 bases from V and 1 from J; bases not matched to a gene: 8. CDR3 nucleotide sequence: TGTGCCAGCAGTTACGCAACAGGGGAATCATCCTACGAGCAGTACTTC. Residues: CASSYATGESSYEQYF.

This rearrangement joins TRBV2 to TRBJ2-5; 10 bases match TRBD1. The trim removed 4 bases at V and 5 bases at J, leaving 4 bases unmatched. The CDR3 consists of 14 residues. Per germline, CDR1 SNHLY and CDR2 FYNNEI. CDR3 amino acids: CASSGQGAWETQYF. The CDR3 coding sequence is TGTGCCAGCAGTGGACAGGGGGCCTGGGAGACCCAGTACTTC.

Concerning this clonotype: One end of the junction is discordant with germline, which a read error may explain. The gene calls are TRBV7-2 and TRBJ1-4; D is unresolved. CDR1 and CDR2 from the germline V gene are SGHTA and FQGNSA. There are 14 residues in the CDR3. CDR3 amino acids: CAGSLSTTNEKLFF. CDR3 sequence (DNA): TGTGCCGGCAGCTTGAGCACAACTAATGAAAAACTGTTTTTT.

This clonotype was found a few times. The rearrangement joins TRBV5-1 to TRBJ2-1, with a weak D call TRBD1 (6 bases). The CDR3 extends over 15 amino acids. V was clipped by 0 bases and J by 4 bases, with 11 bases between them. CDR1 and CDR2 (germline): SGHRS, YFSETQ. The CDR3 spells CASSLGQDPYNEQFF. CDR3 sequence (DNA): TGCGCCAGCAGCTTGGGACAGGACCCTTACAATGAGCAGTTCTTC.

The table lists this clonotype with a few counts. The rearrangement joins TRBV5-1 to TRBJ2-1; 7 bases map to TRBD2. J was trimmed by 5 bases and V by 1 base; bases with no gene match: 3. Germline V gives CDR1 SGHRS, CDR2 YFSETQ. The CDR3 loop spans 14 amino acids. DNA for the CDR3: TGCGCCAGCAGCTTGTGGAGCGGGAACAATGAGCAGTTCTTC. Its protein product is CASSLWSGNNEQFF.

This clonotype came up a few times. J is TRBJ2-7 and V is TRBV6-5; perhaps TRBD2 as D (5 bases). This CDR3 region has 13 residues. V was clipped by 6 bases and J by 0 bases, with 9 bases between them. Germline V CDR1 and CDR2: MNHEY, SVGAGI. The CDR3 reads CASRVGSSYEQYF. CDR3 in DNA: TGTGCCAGCAGGGTGGGGAGCTCCTACGAGCAGTACTTC.

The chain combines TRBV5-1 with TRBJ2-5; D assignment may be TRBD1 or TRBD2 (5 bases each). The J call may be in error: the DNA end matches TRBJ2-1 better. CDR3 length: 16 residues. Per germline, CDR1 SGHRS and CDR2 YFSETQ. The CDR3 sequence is CASSSHRDPPYNEQFF. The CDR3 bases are TGCGCCAGCAGTTCCCACCGGGACCCACCCTACAATGAGCAGTTCTTC.